Listed below are T cell receptor beta chains from one sample, sequenced in a study of blood T cell repertoires in COVID-19. Assay used: immunoSEQ multiplex PCR; TCRdb lists only in-frame clones, some missing. This repertoire shows around 300,000 clones, 80% to 90% found once; its top ten account for approximately 11%. Material: peripheral blood. The receptors shown here come from a woman aged 70 to 79 with acute or convalescent COVID-19. CDR3s include the opening cysteine and the closing phenylalanine or tryptophan. Each record gives: V gene, J gene, CDR3 protein.

v_gene: TRBV2
j_gene: TRBJ1-1
CDR3aa: CASDVQGALMNTEAFF

v_gene: TRBV5-1
j_gene: TRBJ1-1
CDR3aa: CASSLALRPLNTEAFF

v_gene: TRBV7-8
j_gene: TRBJ1-2
CDR3aa: CASSPRLSNYGYTF

v_gene: TRBV29-1
j_gene: TRBJ2-4
CDR3aa: CSVSNRGQLAKNIQYF

v_gene: TRBV30
j_gene: TRBJ1-2
CDR3aa: CAWIQQGYGYTF

v_gene: TRBV11-1
j_gene: TRBJ1-2
CDR3aa: CASSLAGLATGGIYGYTF

v_gene: TRBV7-3
j_gene: TRBJ2-7
CDR3aa: CASSLSPGQNYEQYF

v_gene: TRBV5-1
j_gene: TRBJ1-5
CDR3aa: CASRASWGNQPQHF

v_gene: TRBV15
j_gene: TRBJ1-1
CDR3aa: CATTLGGSYTEAFF

v_gene: TRBV7-2
j_gene: TRBJ2-2
CDR3aa: CASSLGQGVTGELFF

v_gene: TRBV6-6
j_gene: TRBJ2-1
CDR3aa: CASSRTGEMSEQFF

v_gene: TRBV9
j_gene: TRBJ1-2
CDR3aa: CASTGGRTNYGYTF

v_gene: TRBV4-1
j_gene: TRBJ1-5
CDR3aa: CASSPLSGASQHF

v_gene: TRBV19
j_gene: TRBJ2-3
CDR3aa: CASSLFPTGFDTQYF

v_gene: TRBV11-2
j_gene: TRBJ2-5
CDR3aa: CASSLNPAGGGETQYF

v_gene: TRBV12-3/TRBV12-4
j_gene: TRBJ1-5
CDR3aa: CASSLYGQPQHF

v_gene: TRBV19
j_gene: TRBJ1-1
CDR3aa: CASSPRDRGIPAFF

v_gene: TRBV27
j_gene: TRBJ1-2
CDR3aa: CASSYRGNYGYTF

v_gene: TRBV6-6
j_gene: TRBJ1-1
CDR3aa: CASTLQGRTEAFF

v_gene: TRBV2
j_gene: TRBJ1-4
CDR3aa: CAGNRGHEKLFF

v_gene: TRBV27
j_gene: TRBJ2-7
CDR3aa: CASSKDSPAKSYEQYF

v_gene: TRBV7-8
j_gene: TRBJ1-6
CDR3aa: CASSDPLRVIHSPLHF

v_gene: TRBV12-3/TRBV12-4
j_gene: TRBJ1-2
CDR3aa: CASSPDRAWGYTF

v_gene: TRBV5-1
j_gene: TRBJ2-3
CDR3aa: CASSPWTSGVTDTQYF

v_gene: TRBV27
j_gene: TRBJ1-1
CDR3aa: CASSLYRESTEAFF

v_gene: TRBV27
j_gene: TRBJ1-6
CDR3aa: CASSLVRGLQTYSPLHF